Following are 2 T cell receptor beta chains from one sample sequenced in a study of blood T cell repertoires in COVID-19. The protocol was immunoSEQ multiplex PCR, while the TCRdb copy is restricted to in-frame clones and leaves out a portion. This table has under 350,000 clones, about 85% appearing once. Sequenced input: peripheral blood. These receptors came from a human donor in a cohort sampled during active COVID-19.

This clone came up once. The rearrangement joins TRBV30 to TRBJ2-1; 8 positions agree with TRBD1. V gave up 3 bases and J gave up 7 bases; unmatched junction bases: 17. The CDR3 is made up of 17 amino acids. The germline V gene has CDR1 GTSNPN and CDR2 SVGIG (reference sequence). The CDR3 sequence is CAWSGQGIVNLVNEQFF. CDR3 nucleotides: TGTGCCTGGAGCGGACAGGGAATCGTTAATTTGGTTAATGAGCAGTTCTTC.

This clone was found a few times. The J gene is TRBJ1-1, the V gene TRBV11-2; D is unresolved. Germline V gives CDR1 SGHAT, CDR2 FQNNGV. This CDR3 contains 15 residues. The V end was cut by 5 bases, the J end by 6 bases, with 19 bases between. Written as DNA, the CDR3 is TGTGCCAGCAGCCCTCTGGCGGGTGCCGTCCCTGAAGCTTTCTTT. Residues: CASSPLAGAVPEAFF. Using reference TRBV11-2 and TRBJ1-1 for the parts outside the CDR3, the full variable domain is EAGVAQSPRYKIIEKRQSVAFWCNPISGHATLYWYQQILGQGPKLLIQFQNNGVVDDSQLPKDRFSAERLKGVDSTLKIQPAKLEDSAVYLCASSPLAGAVPEAFFGQGTRLTVV.